This TCR beta chain was obtained from a study of blood T cell repertoires in COVID-19. On the study more broadly: Sites across the United States, Italy and Spain contributed samples from acute and convalescent COVID-19. PBMCs, B-cell-depleted T cells, or T cells provided the cDNA or gDNA that made up the material.

As handled by the study authors: Reference gene primer amplification in the assay estimated nucleated cell counts. Profiling relied on immunoSEQ multiplex PCR, and the TCRdb table lists in-frame clones only, not all of them. The D gene and trimming were derived from the DNA, and the V and J assignments and clone size from that table. The table has 110,000 to 150,000 clones, more than 75% seen once. The sequenced sample was peripheral blood. This TCR was recovered from a man in his 60s with acute or convalescent COVID-19.

This chain's CDR3 is CASKSKWSLDRTNEKLFF. CDR3 sequence (DNA): TGTGCCAGCAAGAGTAAATGGAGCTTAGACAGAACTAATGAAAAACTGTTTTTT. This rearrangement joins TRBV2 to TRBJ1-4, with D possibly TRBD1 on 5 matching bases. The CDR3 covers 18 residues. Trimming cost V 7 bases and J 1 base, with 22 bases left between them. The V gene's germline CDR1 is SNHLY and CDR2 FYNNEI.